Below, 28 T cell receptor beta chains from the same sample are listed, as sequenced in a study of blood T cell repertoires in COVID-19. Data came from immunoSEQ multiplex PCR; TCRdb stores just in-frame clones and leaves some out. The sample has some 500,000 clones; 85% to 90% are singletons. Sequenced: peripheral blood. These receptor sequences come from a woman in her 50s with COVID-19, enrolled during active disease.

The chain has TRBV7-2 and TRBJ1-5; D gene ambiguous. The CDR3 covers 15 residues. CDR1 and CDR2 from the germline V gene are SGHTA and FQGNSA. V was shortened by 4 bases and J by 4 bases, with 14 bases between the two germline ends. The CDR3 here is CASSSGGGANQPQHF. The CDR3 DNA follows: TGTGCCAGCAGCTCCGGCGGAGGAGCGAATCAGCCCCAGCATTTT.

The gene calls are TRBV6-5 and TRBJ1-2; 8 positions match TRBD1. Germline V gene data show CDR1 as MNHEY and CDR2 as SVGAGI. Trimming removed 6 bases from V and 7 bases from J; junction bases left unmatched: 10. The CDR3 runs 14 residues. The CDR3 sequence: CASSISQGAGGYTF. In DNA form, the CDR3 reads TGTGCCAGCAGCATATCGCAGGGGGCGGGTGGCTACACCTTC.

The chain couples TRBV28 to TRBJ1-2, with a tentative D call TRBD1 (5 bases). From germline, CDR1 is MDHEN and CDR2 SYDVKM. The V end was cut by 9 bases, the J end by 4 bases, with 15 bases between. This CDR3 has 13 amino acids. The CDR3 is CASGGGGSYGYTF. The CDR3 DNA is TGTGCCAGTGGCGGGGGTGGGTCCTATGGCTACACCTTC.

This rearrangement joins TRBV29-1 to TRBJ2-7, with 9 nucleotides matching TRBD1. V gave up 7 bases and J gave up 6 bases; unmatched junction bases: 13. Germline V gene sequence: CDR1 SQVTM, CDR2 ANQGSEA. The CDR3 contains 14 residues. CDR3 nucleotides: TGCAGCGCAGTGGGAGGACAGGGGACAGGCGAGCAGTACTTC. Translating it yields CSAVGGQGTGEQYF.

The V call is TRBV28, the J call TRBJ1-3, with 7 bases that match TRBD1. V dropped 6 bases and J dropped 0; count of bases not matched to a gene: 8. The CDR3 is 16 amino acids. Germline values: CDR1 MDHEN, CDR2 SYDVKM. The CDR3, as DNA: TGTGCCAGCAGCGTTGCGGGACAGAGCTCTGGAAACACCATATATTTT. As protein: CASSVAGQSSGNTIYF.

The chain employs TRBV6-5 and TRBJ1-2, with D uncertain. Trimming took 7 bases from V and 2 from J, leaving 11 bases between them. CDR1 MNHEY and CDR2 SVGAGI come from the germline V gene. The CDR3 consists of 13 residues. The CDR3 spells CASTDGANYGYTF. CDR3 nucleotides: TGTGCCAGCACCGACGGAGCGAACTATGGCTACACCTTC.

This chain links TRBV7-6 with TRBJ2-2, with 7 bases fitting TRBD1. This CDR3 region has 14 residues. V was pared by 4 bases and J by 4 bases, with 3 bases of the junction left unmatched. The V gene's germline CDR1 is SGHVS and CDR2 FNYEAQ. CDR3 coding DNA: TGTGCCAGCAGCTCGACAGGGCCCACCGGGGAGCTGTTTTTT. Amino acids: CASSSTGPTGELFF.

This chain uses TRBV20-1 with TRBJ2-1, with 10 nucleotides matching TRBD1. CDR3 length: 14 residues. The germline gives CDR1 DFQATT, CDR2 SNEGSKA (reference sequence). The ends lost 3 bases at V and 7 bases at J; junction bases unmatched: 6. The CDR3 coding sequence is TGCAGTGCTAGTTACGGGACAGGGGAGAATGAGCAGTTCTTC. It codes for CSASYGTGENEQFF.

This clone was recorded only once. In nucleotides, the CDR3 is TGTGCCAGCAGCTGGGGGGATGAAAAACTGTTTTTT. This gives the protein CASSWGDEKLFF. This chain links TRBV5-6 with TRBJ1-4, with a tentative D call TRBD1 (5 bases). Trimming removed 3 bases from V and 6 bases from J, with 6 bases in between. This CDR3 spans 12 amino acids. Germline values: CDR1 SGHDT, CDR2 YYEEEE.

V is TRBV2 and J is TRBJ1-4; 9 nucleotides line up with TRBD1. The CDR3 consists of 16 residues. Per germline, CDR1 SNHLY and CDR2 FYNNEI. V was pared by 4 bases and J by 0 bases, with 3 bases of the junction left unmatched. The DNA of the CDR3 is TGTGCCAGCAGTGCACAGGGGGCTGCAACTAATGAAAAACTGTTTTTT. Its protein product is CASSAQGAATNEKLFF.

The chain recombines TRBV10-3 with TRBJ1-6, with 9 bases matching TRBD1. CDR1 and CDR2 from the germline V gene are ENHRY and SYGVKD. The V and J ends lost 8 bases and 9 bases, in that order; junction bases with no gene match: 5. The CDR3 spans 13 residues. The CDR3 bases are TGTGCCATCTCCCGGGACAGGGCTTCACCCCTCCACTTT. As protein: CAISRDRASPLHF.

The V and J genes are TRBV20-1 and TRBJ1-1; no clear D gene. The CDR3 covers 13 residues. V lost 3 bases to trimming and J lost 2 bases, with 10 bases between them. In germline, CDR1 is DFQATT, CDR2 SNEGSKA (reference sequence). CDR3 region: CSASHRANTEAFF. The CDR3 region has the DNA TGCAGTGCTAGTCATCGAGCTAACACTGAAGCTTTCTTT.

V usage is TRBV5-1 and J usage is TRBJ1-2; 7 bases are a match to TRBD1. Losses at the gene ends were 0 bases for V and 10 bases for J; bases not matched to a gene: 9. The germline gives CDR1 SGHRS, CDR2 YFSETQ. This CDR3 has 14 residues. The CDR3 sequence: CASSLETGIPNYTF. The CDR3 DNA sequence: TGCGCCAGCAGCTTGGAGACAGGGATACCTAACTACACCTTC.

For the CDR3, the DNA is TGTGCCAGCAGTTTAACGGACTCCGTGGGCCAAGAGACCCAGTACTTC. Translation gives CASSLTDSVGQETQYF. The rearrangement joins TRBV28 to TRBJ2-5; tentative D call: TRBD2 (5 bases). V was cut by 2 bases and J by 1 base, with 14 bases left in between. The CDR3 loop spans 16 amino acids. The germline V gene encodes CDR1 MDHEN and CDR2 SYDVKM.

This chain links TRBV6-5 with TRBJ1-1; 11 nucleotides align to TRBD1. Losses at the gene ends were 0 bases for V and 6 bases for J; bases not matched to a gene: 3. The V gene's germline CDR1 is MNHEY and CDR2 SVGAGI. The CDR3 spans 15 residues. CDR3 residues: CASSYSGQGAPEAFF. The CDR3 DNA reads TGTGCCAGCAGTTACTCAGGACAGGGGGCTCCTGAAGCTTTCTTT.

The chain has TRBV10-3 and TRBJ1-5, with D unclear. The CDR3 sequence is 13 residues long. Germline CDR1 is ENHRY and CDR2 is SYGVKD. Trimming cost V 2 bases and J 4 bases, with 6 bases left between them. CDR3 loop: CAISELLNQPQHF. The CDR3 DNA follows: TGTGCCATCAGTGAGCTCCTTAATCAGCCCCAGCATTTT.

The gene calls are TRBV5-1 and TRBJ2-3; 14 bases fit TRBD2. Germline V lookup: CDR1 SGHRS, CDR2 YFSETQ. The CDR3 runs 16 residues. V trimming: 3 bases; J trimming: 2 bases; junction bases outside the gene matches: 2. The CDR3 sequence is CASSWTSGGYTDTQYF. Here the CDR3 DNA reads TGCGCCAGCAGCTGGACTAGCGGGGGGTACACAGATACGCAGTATTTT.

This clone was counted a single time. The chain carries TRBV5-1 and TRBJ1-1; TRBD1 might be the D (6 bases). CDR1 and CDR2 from the germline V gene are SGHRS and YFSETQ. The CDR3 extends over 15 amino acids. V dropped 0 bases and J dropped 0 bases, with 9 bases sitting between them. CDR3 nucleotides: TGCGCCAGCAGCTTGGACGGGGGGCTGAACACTGAAGCTTTCTTT. Translated, it gives CASSLDGGLNTEAFF.

This clone was seen only once. The CDR3 DNA reads as TGTGCCAGTAGTGTCGGACAGGGAGACACTGAAGCTTTCTTT. This codes for CASSVGQGDTEAFF. The rearrangement joins TRBV19 to TRBJ1-1; 8 positions match TRBD1. Germline values: CDR1 LNHDA, CDR2 SQIVND (reference sequence). The length of the CDR3 is 14 residues. V trimming: 5 bases; J trimming: 3 bases; junction bases outside the gene matches: 5.

The J gene is TRBJ1-6, the V gene TRBV27; D unresolved. Trimming pared 3 bases from V and 13 bases from J, leaving 13 bases between. The CDR3 is 13 residues long. From germline, CDR1 is MNHEY and CDR2 SMNVEV (reference sequence). DNA of the CDR3: TGTGCCAGCAGTTTTGAACAGCCCTTTCCCCTCCACTTT. It encodes CASSFEQPFPLHF.

The rearrangement joins TRBV30 to TRBJ1-1, with 7 positions matching TRBD1. The V and J ends lost 5 bases and 3 bases, in that order; junction bases with no gene match: 6. The germline gives CDR1 GTSNPN, CDR2 SVGIG (reference sequence). This CDR3 contains 13 residues. The CDR3 region is CAWRDRLDTEAFF. The CDR3, as DNA: TGTGCCTGGCGGGACAGACTCGACACTGAAGCTTTCTTT.

V usage is TRBV30 and J usage is TRBJ1-2; 7 bases line up with TRBD1. V lost 4 bases and J lost 0; bases outside the gene matches: 5. CDR1 is GTSNPN and CDR2 is SVGIG in the germline V gene (reference sequence). The CDR3 runs to 14 residues. CDR3 sequence: CAWTNRGANYGYTF. CDR3 DNA: TGTGCCTGGACTAACAGGGGAGCTAACTATGGCTACACCTTC.

The gene calls are TRBV3-1 (or the pseudogene TRBV3-2) and TRBJ1-2; 9 positions match TRBD1. This CDR3 region has 18 residues. Germline lookup yields CDR1 LGHDT and CDR2 YNNKEL (reference sequence). V gave up 1 base and J gave up 4 bases; unmatched junction bases: 13. CDR3 bases: TGTGCCAGCAGCCAAGGGTCAGGACAGACAGGGGGACTCTATGGCTACACCTTC. Amino acid sequence: CASSQGSGQTGGLYGYTF.

The rearrangement joins TRBV6-6 to TRBJ1-1; D is possibly TRBD1 (5 bases). The germline V gene encodes CDR1 MNHNY and CDR2 SVGAGI (reference sequence). V dropped 3 bases and J dropped 2 bases, with 10 bases sitting between them. The CDR3 has 14 amino acids. For the CDR3, the DNA is TGTGCCAGCAGTTATCAGGGTGCTAACACTGAAGCTTTCTTT. Translating it yields CASSYQGANTEAFF.

The chain couples TRBV14 to TRBJ2-6; 7 bases are shared with TRBD1. The CDR3 totals 15 residues. J was trimmed by 2 bases and V by 5 bases; bases with no gene match: 3. Per germline, CDR1 SGHDN and CDR2 FVKESK. The CDR3 DNA sequence: TGTGCCAGCAGCAGGGGGCGGCCTGGGGCCAACGTCCTGACTTTC. It encodes CASSRGRPGANVLTF.

To note about this clone: Other DNA sequences in the sample encode the same CDR3. This chain links TRBV7-9 with TRBJ1-2; tentatively, D is TRBD1 (6 bases). Looked up from germline, CDR1 is SEHNR and CDR2 is FQNEAQ (reference sequence). This CDR3 has 13 amino acids. V was cut by 7 bases and J by 2 bases, with 11 bases left in between. This chain's CDR3 is CASTVDSNYGYTF. As DNA, the CDR3 is TGTGCCAGCACCGTGGACAGCAACTATGGCTACACCTTC.

This clone appeared a few times. The CDR3 spells CASALSGQGLGYTF. In nucleotides, the CDR3 is TGTGCCAGCGCCCTCTCGGGACAGGGGCTTGGCTACACCTTC. The chain links TRBV6-6 to TRBJ1-2; 10 nucleotides agree with TRBD1. This CDR3 comprises 14 residues. Germline V gene data show CDR1 as MNHNY and CDR2 as SVGAGI (reference sequence). Trimming took 8 bases from V and 7 from J; bases not matched to a gene: 10.

CDR3 nucleotides: TGTGCCAGCAGCCACCCCCCGGAGCGGGACAGGGGGCAAACCGGGGAGCTGTTTTTT. Its protein product is CASSHPPERDRGQTGELFF. The V and J genes are TRBV7-9 and TRBJ2-2; TRBD1 matches at 12 bases. The CDR3 covers 19 residues. V shed 5 bases and J 5 bases; nucleotides not matched to a gene: 15. The germline gives CDR1 SEHNR, CDR2 FQNEAQ (reference sequence). Full variable domain (outside the CDR3, taken from reference TRBV7-9 and TRBJ2-2): DTGVSQNPRHKITKRGQNVTFRCDPISEHNRLYWYRQTLGQGPEFLTYFQNEAQLEKSRLLSDRFSAERPKGSFSTLEIQRTEQGDSAMYLCASSHPPERDRGQTGELFFGEGSRLTVL.